This TCR beta chain was obtained from a study of T-cell reconstitution after alpha-beta-depleted transplantation in children. Findings and caveats of the study: High day-60 TCRbeta diversity in some patients came from surviving recipient T cells and thymic progenitors.

TCRbeta library construction was performed incorporating unique molecular identifiers. Each CDR3 protein is one row after TCRdb ran MiXCR on the PCR reads. The table includes around 4,000 distinct CDR3 sequences, over 20% detected once. This clonotype was seen many times. Its target is unknown. Germline CDR1 ENHRY, CDR2 SYGVKD. CDR3 size: 12 residues. The V gene end was trimmed by 10 bases and the J gene end by 7 bases; junction bases not matched to a gene: 8. The clonotype originates from a boy less than two years old who had a stem cell transplant for acute myeloid leukemia, so the T cells may come from the graft donor. This rearrangement joins TRBV10-3 to TRBJ2-7; TRBD1 matches at 9 bases. Sample: PBMCs, mostly from graft donor cells, taken 60 days after TCRalphabeta/CD19-depleted stem cell transplant. The CDR3 bases are TGTGCCACTTCCCGACAGGGGGGGGAGCAGTACGTC. Translation: CATSRQGGEQYV.